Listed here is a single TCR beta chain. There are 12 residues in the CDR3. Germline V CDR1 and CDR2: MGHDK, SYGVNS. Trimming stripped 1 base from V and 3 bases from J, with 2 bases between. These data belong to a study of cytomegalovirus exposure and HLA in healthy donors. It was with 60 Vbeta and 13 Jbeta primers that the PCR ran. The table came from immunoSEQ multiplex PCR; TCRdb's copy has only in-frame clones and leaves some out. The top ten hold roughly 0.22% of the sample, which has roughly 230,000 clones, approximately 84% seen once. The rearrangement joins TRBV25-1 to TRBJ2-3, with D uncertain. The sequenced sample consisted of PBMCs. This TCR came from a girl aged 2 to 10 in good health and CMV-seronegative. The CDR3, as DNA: TGTGCCAGCAGTGAATTAACAGATACGCAGTATTTT. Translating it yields CASSELTDTQYF.